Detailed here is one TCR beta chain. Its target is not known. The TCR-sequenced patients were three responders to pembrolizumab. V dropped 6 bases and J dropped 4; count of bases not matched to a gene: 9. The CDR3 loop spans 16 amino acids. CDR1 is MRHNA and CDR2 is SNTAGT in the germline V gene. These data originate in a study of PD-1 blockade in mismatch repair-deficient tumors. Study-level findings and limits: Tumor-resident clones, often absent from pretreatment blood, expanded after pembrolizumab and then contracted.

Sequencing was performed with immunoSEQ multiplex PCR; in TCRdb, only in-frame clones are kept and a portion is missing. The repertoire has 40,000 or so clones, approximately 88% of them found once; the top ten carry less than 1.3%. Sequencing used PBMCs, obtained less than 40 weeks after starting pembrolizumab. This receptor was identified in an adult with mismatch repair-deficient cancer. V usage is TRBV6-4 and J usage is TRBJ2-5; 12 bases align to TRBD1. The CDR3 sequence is CASRPRDRGRGETQYF. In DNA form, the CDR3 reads TGTGCCAGCAGGCCCCGGGACAGGGGGCGCGGAGAGACCCAGTACTTC.